This TCR beta chain was obtained from a study of blood T cells in healthy people across ages. General study points: Among T cells, TCR beta diversity per million cells dropped roughly linearly as age rose. Diversity of TCR beta correlated strongly with naive T cell percentage.

Every donor gave 7.5 to 10 milliliters of peripheral blood. Total RNA was isolated from each sample in quantities of at least 5 micrograms. A second PCR, run for roughly 7 to 12 cycles, used a sample-barcoded 5' primer plus a J-beta primer mix. TCRdb called the 5' RACE reads again in MiXCR, with one record for every CDR3 protein. The sample records 580,000 or so distinct CDR3 sequences, roughly 48% being singletons. V gave up 0 bases and J gave up 0 bases, with 9 bases separating them. Germline CDR1 is SGHAT and CDR2 is FQNNGV. The CDR3 spans 16 residues. The sample holds a few counts of this clonotype. Its antigen is as yet unknown.

Material: blood. The chain recombines TRBV11-2 with TRBJ2-1; no definite D call. This clonotype was obtained from an older man in good health. DNA for the CDR3: TGTGCCAGCAGCTTAGATGTAGAGAGCTCCTACAATGAGCAGTTCTTC. Its translation is CASSLDVESSYNEQFF.